This T cell receptor beta chain was retrieved from a study of CD8 T cells in Susac syndrome. When the RNA was reverse transcribed, random hexamers were used with an input of 0.5 to 1 ug. TCRdb fed the immunoSEQ multiplex PCR reads into MiXCR, producing one record per CDR3 protein. The sample includes some 120,000 distinct CDR3 sequences, 92% seen only once; the top ten take 0.11% to 0.15%. The CDR3 totals 16 residues. V dropped 1 base and J dropped 1 base, with 8 bases sitting between them. CDR1 is LGHNA and CDR2 is YSLEER in the germline V gene. Negative isolation was applied to CD8+ and CD4+ T cells, and FACS enrichment was applied to TEMRA cells.

This chain uses TRBV4-3 with TRBJ1-6; weak D call: TRBD1 (5 bases). Sequenced sample: CD4+ T cells from PBMCs. This receptor was obtained from a human donor in good health. CDR3 sequence reads: CASSQAGSSYNSPLHF. CDR3 nucleotides: TGCGCCAGCAGCCAAGCAGGGAGTTCCTATAATTCACCCCTCCACTTT.